This T cell receptor beta chain appears in the sequencing data of a study of cytomegalovirus exposure and HLA in healthy donors. Across the whole study: Unique TCR beta sequences numbering some 120 million came from 150 million to 200 million T cells in an earlier analysis. The study's findings and limits: A later analysis showed that HLA-associated TCR beta chains had undergone more clonal expansion than equally common others.

Healthy bone marrow donors formed the donor group. 60 Vbeta and 13 Jbeta primers were used in PCR. The method was immunoSEQ multiplex PCR; TCRdb's version includes in-frame clones alone and lacks a portion of them. The data hold 150,000 or so clones, with 82% observed a single time. Regarding this clone: Its cognate antigen is unknown.

The V gene lost 4 bases and the J gene lost 1 base, with 18 bases spanning the gap. The CDR3 is made up of 17 amino acids. Germline CDR1 reads MNHNS; CDR2 reads SASEGT. The chain joins TRBV6-1 to TRBJ2-3; maybe TRBD2 (5 bases). Material for sequencing was PBMCs. The receptor comes from a male donor in good health and CMV-seropositive. CDR3 loop: CASSGPPFSGGTDTQYF. The CDR3 nucleotides are TGTGCCAGCAGTGGCCCCCCTTTTTCCGGGGGCACAGATACGCAGTATTTT.